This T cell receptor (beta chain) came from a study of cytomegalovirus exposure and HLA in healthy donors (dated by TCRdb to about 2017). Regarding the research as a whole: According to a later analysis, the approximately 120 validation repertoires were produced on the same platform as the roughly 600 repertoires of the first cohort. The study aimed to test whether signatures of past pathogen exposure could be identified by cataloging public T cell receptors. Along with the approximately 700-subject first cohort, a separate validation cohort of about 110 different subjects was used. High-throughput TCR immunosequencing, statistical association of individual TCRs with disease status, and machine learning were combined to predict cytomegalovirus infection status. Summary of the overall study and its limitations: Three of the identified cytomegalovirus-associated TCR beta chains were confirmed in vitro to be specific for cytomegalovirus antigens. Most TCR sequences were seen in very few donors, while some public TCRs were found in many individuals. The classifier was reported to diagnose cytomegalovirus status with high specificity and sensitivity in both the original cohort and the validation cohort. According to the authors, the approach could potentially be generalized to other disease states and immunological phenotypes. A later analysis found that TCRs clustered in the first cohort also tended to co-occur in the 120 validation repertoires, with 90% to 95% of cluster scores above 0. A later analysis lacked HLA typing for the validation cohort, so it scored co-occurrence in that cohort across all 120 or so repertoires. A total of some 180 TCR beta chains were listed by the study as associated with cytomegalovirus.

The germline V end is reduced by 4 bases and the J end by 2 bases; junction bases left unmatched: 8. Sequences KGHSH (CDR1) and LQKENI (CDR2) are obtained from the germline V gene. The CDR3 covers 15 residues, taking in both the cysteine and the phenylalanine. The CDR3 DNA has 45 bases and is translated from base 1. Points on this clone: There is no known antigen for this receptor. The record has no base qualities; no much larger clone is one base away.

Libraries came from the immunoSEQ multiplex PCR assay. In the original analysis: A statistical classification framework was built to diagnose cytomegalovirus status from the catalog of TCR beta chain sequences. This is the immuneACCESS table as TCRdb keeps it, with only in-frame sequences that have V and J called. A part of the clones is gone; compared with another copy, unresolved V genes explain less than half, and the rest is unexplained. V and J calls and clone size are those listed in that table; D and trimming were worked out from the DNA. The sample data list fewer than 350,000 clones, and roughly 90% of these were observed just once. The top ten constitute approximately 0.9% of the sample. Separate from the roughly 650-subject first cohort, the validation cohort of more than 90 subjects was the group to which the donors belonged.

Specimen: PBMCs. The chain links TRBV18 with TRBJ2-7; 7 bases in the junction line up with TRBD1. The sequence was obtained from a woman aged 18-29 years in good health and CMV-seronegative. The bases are TGTGCCAGCTCACTCCAAGCAGGGGGAGCCTACGAGCAGTACTTC. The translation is CASSLQAGGAYEQYF.